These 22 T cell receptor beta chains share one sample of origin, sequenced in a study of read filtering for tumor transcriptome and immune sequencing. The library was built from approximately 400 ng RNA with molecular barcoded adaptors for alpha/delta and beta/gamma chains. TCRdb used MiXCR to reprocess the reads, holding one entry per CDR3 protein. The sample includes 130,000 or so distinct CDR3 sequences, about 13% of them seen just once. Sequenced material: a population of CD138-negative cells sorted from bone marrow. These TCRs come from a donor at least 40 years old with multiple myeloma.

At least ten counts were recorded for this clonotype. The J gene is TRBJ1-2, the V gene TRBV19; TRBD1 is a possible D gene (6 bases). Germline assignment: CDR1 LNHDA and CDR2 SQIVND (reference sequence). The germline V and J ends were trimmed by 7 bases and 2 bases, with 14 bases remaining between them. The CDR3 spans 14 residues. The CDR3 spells CASKERGQNYGYTF. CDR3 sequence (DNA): TGTGCCAGTAAAGAGAGAGGACAGAACTATGGCTACACCTTC.

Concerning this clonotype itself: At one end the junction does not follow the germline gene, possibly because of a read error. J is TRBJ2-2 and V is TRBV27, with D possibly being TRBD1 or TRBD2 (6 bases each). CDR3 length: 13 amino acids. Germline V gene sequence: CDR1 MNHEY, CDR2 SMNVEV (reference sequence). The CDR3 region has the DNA TGTGCCAGCAGTCTAGGGGGGACCGGGGAGCTGCTTTTT. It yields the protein CASSLGGTGELLF.

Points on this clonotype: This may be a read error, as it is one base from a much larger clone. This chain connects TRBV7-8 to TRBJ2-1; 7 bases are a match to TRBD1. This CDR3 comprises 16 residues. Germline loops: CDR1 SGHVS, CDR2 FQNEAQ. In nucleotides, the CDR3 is TGTGCCAGCAGCTCGCCGGGACAGAGCTCCTACGATGAGCAGTTCTTC. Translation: CASSSPGQSSYDEQFF.

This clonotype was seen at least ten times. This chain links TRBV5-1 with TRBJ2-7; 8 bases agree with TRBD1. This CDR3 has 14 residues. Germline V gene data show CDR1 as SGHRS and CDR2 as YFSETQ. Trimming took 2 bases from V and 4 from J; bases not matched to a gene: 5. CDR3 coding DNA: TGCGCCAGCAGCTTTTCAGGGGGCTATTACGAGCAGTACTTC. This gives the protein CASSFSGGYYEQYF.

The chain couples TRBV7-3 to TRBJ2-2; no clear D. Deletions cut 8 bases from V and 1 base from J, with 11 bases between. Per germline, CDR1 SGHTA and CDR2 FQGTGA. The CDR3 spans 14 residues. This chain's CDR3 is CASGTHGNTGELFF. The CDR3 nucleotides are TGTGCCAGCGGCACTCATGGGAACACCGGGGAGCTGTTTTTT. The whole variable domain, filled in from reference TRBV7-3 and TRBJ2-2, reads GAGVSQTPSNKVTEKGKYVELRCDPISGHTALYWYRQSLGQGPEFLIYFQGTGAADDSGLPNDRFFAVRPEGSVSTLKIQRTERGDSAVYLCASGTHGNTGELFFGEGSRLTVL.

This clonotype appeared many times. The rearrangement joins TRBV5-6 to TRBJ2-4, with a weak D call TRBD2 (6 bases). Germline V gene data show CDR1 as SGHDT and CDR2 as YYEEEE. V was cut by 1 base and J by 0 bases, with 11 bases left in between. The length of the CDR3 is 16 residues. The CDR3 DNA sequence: TGTGCCAGCAGCTTGTTTGCGGGATTAGCCAAAAACATTCAGTACTTC. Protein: CASSLFAGLAKNIQYF.

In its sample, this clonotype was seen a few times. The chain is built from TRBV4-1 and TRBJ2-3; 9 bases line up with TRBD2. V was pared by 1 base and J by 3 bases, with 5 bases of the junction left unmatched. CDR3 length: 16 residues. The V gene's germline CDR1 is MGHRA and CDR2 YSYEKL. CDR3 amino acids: CASSQAFLAGTDTQYF. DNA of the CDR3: TGCGCCAGCAGCCAAGCTTTCCTAGCGGGAACAGATACGCAGTATTTT.

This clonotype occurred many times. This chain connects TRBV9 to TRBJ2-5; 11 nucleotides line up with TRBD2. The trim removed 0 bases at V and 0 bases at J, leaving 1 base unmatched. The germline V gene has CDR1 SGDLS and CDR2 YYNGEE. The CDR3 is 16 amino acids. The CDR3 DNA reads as TGTGCCAGCAGCGTAGGACTAGCGGGACACCAAGAGACCCAGTACTTC. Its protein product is CASSVGLAGHQETQYF.

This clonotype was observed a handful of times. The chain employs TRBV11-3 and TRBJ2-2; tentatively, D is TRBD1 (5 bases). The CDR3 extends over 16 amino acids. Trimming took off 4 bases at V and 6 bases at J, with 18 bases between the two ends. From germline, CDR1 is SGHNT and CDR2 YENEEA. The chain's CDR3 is CASSSVTWWGPGELFF. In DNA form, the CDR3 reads TGTGCCAGCAGCTCAGTGACCTGGTGGGGCCCCGGGGAGCTGTTTTTT.

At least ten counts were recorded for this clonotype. The CDR3 reads CASSVQGSEQFF. The CDR3 DNA follows: TGTGCCAGCAGCGTACAGGGAAGTGAGCAGTTCTTC. The gene calls are TRBV7-2 and TRBJ2-1; weak D call: TRBD1 (6 bases). The CDR3 consists of 12 residues. Germline lookup yields CDR1 SGHTA and CDR2 FQGNSA. V was cut by 5 bases and J by 9 bases, with 11 bases left in between. Drawing the rest from reference TRBV7-2 and TRBJ2-1, the complete variable domain is GAGVSQSPSNKVTEKGKDVELRCDPISGHTALYWYRQSLGQGLEFLIYFQGNSAPDKSGLPSDRFSAERTGGSVSTLTIQRTQQEDSAVYLCASSVQGSEQFFGPGTRLTVL.

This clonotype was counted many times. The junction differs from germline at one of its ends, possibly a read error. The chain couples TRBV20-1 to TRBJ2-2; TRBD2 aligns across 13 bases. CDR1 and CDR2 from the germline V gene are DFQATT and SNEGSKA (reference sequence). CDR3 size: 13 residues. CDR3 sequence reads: CSTSGRVVGELFF. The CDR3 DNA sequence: TGCAGTACTAGCGGGAGGGTTGTCGGGGAGCTGTTTTTT.

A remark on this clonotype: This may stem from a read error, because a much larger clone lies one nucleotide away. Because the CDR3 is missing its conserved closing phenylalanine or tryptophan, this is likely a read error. CDR3 region: CASSFGTSGRGNEQYS. For the CDR3, the DNA is TGTGCCAGCAGCTTTGGGACTAGCGGGAGAGGGAACGAGCAGTACTCC. V gene TRBV7-2 combines with J gene TRBJ2-7; 14 nucleotides match TRBD2. The CDR3 is 16 residues long. Germline trimming cut 3 bases from V and 5 bases from J; bases unmatched to any gene: 6. Per the germline V gene, CDR1 is SGHTA and CDR2 is FQGNSA.

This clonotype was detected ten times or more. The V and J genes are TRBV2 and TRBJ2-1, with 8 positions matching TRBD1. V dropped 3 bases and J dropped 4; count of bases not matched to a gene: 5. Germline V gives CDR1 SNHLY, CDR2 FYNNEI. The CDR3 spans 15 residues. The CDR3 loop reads CASSEGQGAYNEQFF. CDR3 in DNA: TGTGCCAGCAGTGAGGGTCAGGGGGCATACAATGAGCAGTTCTTC.

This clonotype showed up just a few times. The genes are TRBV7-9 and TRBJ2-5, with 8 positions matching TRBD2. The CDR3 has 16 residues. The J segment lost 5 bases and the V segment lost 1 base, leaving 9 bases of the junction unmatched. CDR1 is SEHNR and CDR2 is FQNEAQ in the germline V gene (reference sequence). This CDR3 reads CASSLGQAGAEETQYF. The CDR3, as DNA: TGTGCCAGCAGCTTAGGTCAAGCGGGAGCTGAGGAGACCCAGTACTTC.

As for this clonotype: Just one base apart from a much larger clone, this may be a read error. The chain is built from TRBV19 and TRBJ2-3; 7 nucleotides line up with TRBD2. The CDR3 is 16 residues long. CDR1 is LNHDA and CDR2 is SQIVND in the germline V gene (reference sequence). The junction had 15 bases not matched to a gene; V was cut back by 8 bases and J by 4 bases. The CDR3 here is CASRKGPAGWADTQYF. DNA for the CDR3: TGTGCCAGTCGAAAAGGACCAGCGGGATGGGCAGATACGCAGTATTTT.

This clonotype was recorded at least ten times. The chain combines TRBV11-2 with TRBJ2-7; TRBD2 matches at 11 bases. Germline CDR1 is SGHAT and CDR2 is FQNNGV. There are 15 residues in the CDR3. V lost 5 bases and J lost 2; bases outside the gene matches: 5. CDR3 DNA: TGTGCCAGCAGCCGAGTACTAGCGGGAGCCTACGAGCAGTACTTC. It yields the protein CASSRVLAGAYEQYF.

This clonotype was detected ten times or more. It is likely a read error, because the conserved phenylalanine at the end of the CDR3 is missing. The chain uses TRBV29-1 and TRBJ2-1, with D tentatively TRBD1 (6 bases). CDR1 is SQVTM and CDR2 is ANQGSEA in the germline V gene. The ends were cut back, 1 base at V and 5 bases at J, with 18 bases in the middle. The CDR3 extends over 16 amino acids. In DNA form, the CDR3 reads TGCAGCGTTGAAGGGAAACAGGGCGCCCTAAACAATGAGCAGTTCTCC. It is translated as CSVEGKQGALNNEQFS.

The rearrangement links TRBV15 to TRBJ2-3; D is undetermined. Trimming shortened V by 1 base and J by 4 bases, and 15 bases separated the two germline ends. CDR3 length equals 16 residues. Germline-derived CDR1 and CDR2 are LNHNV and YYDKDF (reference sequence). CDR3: CATSRGLPRRPDTQYF. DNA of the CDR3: TGTGCCACCAGCAGAGGCCTCCCCCGGCGGCCAGATACGCAGTATTTT.

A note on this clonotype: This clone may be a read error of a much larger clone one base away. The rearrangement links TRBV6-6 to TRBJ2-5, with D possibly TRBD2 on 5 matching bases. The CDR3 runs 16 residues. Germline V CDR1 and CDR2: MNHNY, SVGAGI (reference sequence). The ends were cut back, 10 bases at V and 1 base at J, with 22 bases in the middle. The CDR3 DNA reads TGTGCCATCGGGAACTTGCTCCTAAGCTTCCAAGAGACCCAGTACTTC. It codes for CAIGNLLLSFQETQYF.

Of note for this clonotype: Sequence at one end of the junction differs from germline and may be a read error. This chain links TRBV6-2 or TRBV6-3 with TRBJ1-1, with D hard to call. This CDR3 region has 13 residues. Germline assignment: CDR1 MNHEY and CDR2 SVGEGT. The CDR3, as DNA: TGTGCCAGCAGTCACGGACGGTCCACTGAAGCTCTCTTT. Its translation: CASSHGRSTEALF.

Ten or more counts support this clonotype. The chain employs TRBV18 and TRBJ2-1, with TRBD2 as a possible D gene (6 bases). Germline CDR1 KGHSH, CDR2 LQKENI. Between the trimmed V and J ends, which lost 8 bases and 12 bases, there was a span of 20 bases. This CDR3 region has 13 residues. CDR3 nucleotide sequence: TGTGCCAGCGGCACCGGGACTCCTCCCCCGCAGTTCTTC. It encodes CASGTGTPPPQFF.

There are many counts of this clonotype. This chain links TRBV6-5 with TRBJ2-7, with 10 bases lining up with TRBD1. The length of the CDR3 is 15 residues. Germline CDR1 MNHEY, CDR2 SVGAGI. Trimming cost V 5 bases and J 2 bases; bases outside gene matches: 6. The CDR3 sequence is CASSTPGQGTYEQYF. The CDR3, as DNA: TGTGCCAGCAGTACACCGGGACAGGGGACCTACGAGCAGTACTTC.